This TCR beta chain was sequenced for a study of cytomegalovirus exposure and HLA in healthy donors. PCR primers comprised 60 Vbeta and 13 Jbeta primers. Only in-frame clones appear in the TCRdb table, and some are missing; sequencing was by immunoSEQ multiplex PCR. The data contain about 120,000 clones, about four fifths of them singletons. At the time of sampling, donors were nominally healthy, though unrecorded immune exposures were likely. Of note for this clone: Antigen unknown.

Regarding the study as a whole: Among the most significant clusters, several appeared linked to common viral pathogens in a later analysis. The listing of roughly 160 TCR beta chains classed them as cytomegalovirus-associated.

This receptor was obtained from a woman in her forties in good health and CMV-seronegative. Sequences were obtained from PBMCs.

CDR3 nucleotide sequence: TGTGCCAGTAGTATCATGCCAGGTACGAATTCACCCCTCCACTTT. Amino acids: CASSIMPGTNSPLHF. The chain is built from TRBV19 and TRBJ1-6; D is ambiguous. V gave up 3 bases and J gave up 7 bases, with 13 bases separating them. Germline V CDR1 and CDR2: LNHDA, SQIVND (reference sequence). The CDR3 length is 15 residues.